These T cell receptor beta chains were read from a single sample in a study of spatial heterogeneity in lung cancer. TCRdb fed the 5' RACE reads into MiXCR, producing one record per CDR3 protein. The sample has 17,000 or so distinct CDR3 sequences; approximately 6.3% are singletons. Sample: lung tumor tissue, taken at surgery. The receptors derive from a male donor with early-stage non-small cell lung cancer. Each CDR3 is given with its conserved first and last residue. D genes are given only for firm matches. A clone size is listed for some rows: how often the clone was seen (once, few, many), or a class if it is expanded.

clone_size: many
d_call: .
v_call: TRBV10-2
cdr3_aa: CASSESLGGPHTDTQYF

clone_size: many
d_call: .
v_call: TRBV5-1
cdr3_aa: CASSLARPPGSPYEQYF

clone_size: medium-sized
d_call: TRBD1
v_call: TRBV6-2/TRBV6-3
cdr3_aa: CASRPDREGYIYEQFF

clone_size: many
d_call: TRBD1
v_call: TRBV29-1
cdr3_aa: CSVIRDRGRYF

clone_size: many
d_call: .
v_call: TRBV11-3
cdr3_aa: CASSLGEVNNEQFF

clone_size: few
d_call: .
v_call: TRBV7-2
cdr3_aa: CASSVNTGELFF

clone_size: many
d_call: .
v_call: TRBV20-1
cdr3_aa: CSARPATGTADTQYF

clone_size: few
d_call: .
v_call: TRBV4-3
cdr3_aa: CASSQESGGRNSPLHF

clone_size: many
d_call: TRBD1
v_call: TRBV2
cdr3_aa: CASRDAGGAGDTQYF

clone_size: .
d_call: TRBD2
v_call: TRBV5-6
cdr3_aa: CASSFMSGGPSYEQYF

clone_size: medium-sized
d_call: .
v_call: TRBV29-1
cdr3_aa: CSVADMNAEAFF

clone_size: many
d_call: TRBD1
v_call: TRBV29-1
cdr3_aa: CSVNRGRSEQFF

clone_size: many
d_call: .
v_call: TRBV18
cdr3_aa: CASSPPSAGFYNEQFF

clone_size: many
d_call: .
v_call: TRBV7-2
cdr3_aa: CASSLQGDSETQYF

clone_size: many
d_call: .
v_call: TRBV20-1
cdr3_aa: CSAMTRGGTEAFF

clone_size: many
d_call: .
v_call: TRBV7-2
cdr3_aa: CASSRAPGPGPQHF